This T cell receptor beta chain was retrieved from a study of blood T cells in healthy people across ages. Study-wide results and limits: Across the age range, TCR beta diversity per million T cells fell in a roughly linear way.

Primers used in a second PCR of about 7 to 11 cycles were a sample-barcoded 5' primer and a J-beta primer mix. TCRdb ran MiXCR on the 5' RACE reads and lists one entry per CDR3 protein. Of fewer than 900,000 distinct CDR3 sequences listed, around 40% were seen once; the top ten hold 20%. The germline CDR1 and CDR2 sequences are SGHVS and FQNEAQ. Trimming shortened V by 2 bases and J by 0 bases, and 10 bases separated the two germline ends. This CDR3 contains 15 residues. A note on this clonotype: What it recognizes is unknown.

Total RNA amounts of at least 6 micrograms were extracted per sample. The V call is TRBV7-8, the J call TRBJ1-1, with D possibly being TRBD1 (5 bases). Material for sequencing was blood. The TCR comes from an older woman in good health. In DNA, the CDR3 is TGTGCCAGCAGCTTAATTGCGGGACTGAACACTGAAGCTTTCTTT. As protein: CASSLIAGLNTEAFF.